This T cell receptor beta chain was identified in a study of Tregs in tolerant kidney transplant recipients. Here immunoSEQ multiplex PCR was the method, and the copy in TCRdb shows in-frame clones only, minus some. The data hold under 100,000 clones, with 90% to 95% observed a single time. Remarks on this clone: No antigen is known for it.

Notes on the study in general: Few patients were studied, so findings need validation in larger groups.

Unstimulated regulatory T cells (CD4+CD25+CD127-), CD4+CD25- non-regulatory cells, CD4 and CD8 cells were FACS-sorted from thawed PBMCs. Trimming took 4 bases from V and 7 from J, leaving 11 bases between them. This CDR3 region has 13 residues. Germline assignment: CDR1 MGHRA and CDR2 YSYEKL. The chain combines TRBV4-1 with TRBJ2-1; D ambiguous. The TCR comes from a human donor in good health. Sequencing was done on a sample of CD8+ T cells from blood. CDR3 sequence: CASSPPDLNEQFF. The DNA for the CDR3 is TGCGCCAGCAGCCCCCCGGACCTTAATGAGCAGTTCTTC.